This T cell receptor beta chain was found in a study of T cell responses to AZD1222 COVID-19 vaccine. Produced via immunoSEQ multiplex PCR; TCRdb's table is partial and in-frame only. Among about 83,000 clones listed, approximately 87% were seen once. Study outcomes and limitations: Recipients of two AZD1222 doses showed rising Spike-specific TCR breadth and depth. Vaccine-related CD4 TCRs covered spike, predominating at 160-218 and 743-854. A mostly white British donor set with more females was recruited, and clonal diversity was possibly underestimated.

This CDR3 is 13 amino acids long. In germline, CDR1 is WNHNN, CDR2 SYGVQD (reference sequence). V lost 6 bases, J lost 6 bases, and 13 bases lay in between. Turning to this clone: Its cognate antigen is unknown.

J is TRBJ2-3 and V is TRBV10-1, with D tentatively TRBD2 (5 bases). The source of this sequence is an adult in good health. The input for sequencing was peripheral blood, taken on day 0 of MenACWY control vaccination. DNA for the CDR3: TGCGCCAGCAGGAGTCAAGCGGCCGATACGCAGTATTTT. Translating gives CASRSQAADTQYF.